This T cell receptor (beta chain) was observed in a study of Ad26.COV2.S vaccination and SARS-CoV-2 variants. About the research overall: In the study, Ad26.COV2.S was injected intramuscularly once, or twice 56 days apart.

Treatment: over 15 received Ad26.COV2.S at low or high dose, single or two shots; about 5 received placebo; per-sample allocation not given. Samples analyzed were those drawn on day 63 after the first vaccine or placebo injection. CDR3 length: 15 amino acids. Germline CDR1 reads SGHTA; CDR2 reads FQGNSA. V shed 5 bases and J shed 3 bases, with 17 bases lying between them. Some clones are missing from TCRdb's copy, which holds only in-frame ones; the method was immunoSEQ multiplex PCR. The data contain some 340,000 clones, approximately 86% of them singletons. The chain links TRBV7-2 to TRBJ2-7, with a possible D match to TRBD1 (6 bases). The sequencing used peripheral blood, collected in a trial of Ad26.COV2.S vaccine versus placebo. The source is a person between 18 and 60 years old who received the Ad26.COV2.S COVID-19 vaccine or a placebo. CDR3 protein: CASSLSLQGIYEQYF. The CDR3 DNA is TGTGCCAGCAGCCTTTCTCTACAGGGCATCTACGAGCAGTACTTC.